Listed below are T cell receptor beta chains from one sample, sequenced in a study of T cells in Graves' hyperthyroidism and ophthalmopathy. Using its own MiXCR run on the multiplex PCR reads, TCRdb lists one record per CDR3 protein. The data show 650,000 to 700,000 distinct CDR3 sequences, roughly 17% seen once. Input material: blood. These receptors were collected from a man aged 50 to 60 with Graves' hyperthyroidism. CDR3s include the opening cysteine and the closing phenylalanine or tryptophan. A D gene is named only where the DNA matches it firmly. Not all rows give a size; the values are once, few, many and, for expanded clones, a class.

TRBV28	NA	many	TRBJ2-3	CASSFRVKDTQYF
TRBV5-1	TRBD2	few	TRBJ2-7	CASSLDRGFGSSGDSYEQYF
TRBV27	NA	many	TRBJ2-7	CASSPPTVGLLSAEQYF
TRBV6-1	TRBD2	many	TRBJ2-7	CASSLSGRVYEQYF
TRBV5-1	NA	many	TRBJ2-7	CASTSSDPREQYF
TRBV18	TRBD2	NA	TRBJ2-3	CASSLLAVTTDTQYF
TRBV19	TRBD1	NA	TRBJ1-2	CASTDRGSQHGYTF
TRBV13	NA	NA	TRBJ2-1	CASSSQFSYNEQFF
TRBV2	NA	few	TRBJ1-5	CASRWTGYQPQHF
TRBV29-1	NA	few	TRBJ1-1	CSVDLGWGSNTEAFF
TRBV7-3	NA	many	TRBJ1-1	CASSAGVTTEAFF
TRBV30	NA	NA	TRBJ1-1	CARAKVWGTEAFF
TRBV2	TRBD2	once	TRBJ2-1	CASEAGGSYNEQFF
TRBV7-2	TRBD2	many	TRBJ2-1	CASRSTAGGFYNEQFF
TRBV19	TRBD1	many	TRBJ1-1	CASSAPNRGRGAFF
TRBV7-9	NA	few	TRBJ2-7	CASSLSEKFYEQYF
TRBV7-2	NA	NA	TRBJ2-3	CAGSLRVRGTDTQYF
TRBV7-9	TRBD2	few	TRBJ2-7	CASTLAGGPYEQYF
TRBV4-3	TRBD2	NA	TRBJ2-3	CASRLYSGRAYTDTQYF
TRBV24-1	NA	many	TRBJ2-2	CATSQGVVTGELFF
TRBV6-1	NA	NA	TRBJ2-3	CASRVETDTQYF
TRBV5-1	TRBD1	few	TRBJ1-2	CASSSETGALNGYTF
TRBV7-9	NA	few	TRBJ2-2	CASSSIETGELFF
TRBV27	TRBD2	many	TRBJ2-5	CASSPTSGRVATQYF
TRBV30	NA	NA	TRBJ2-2	CAWRRDPNTGELFF
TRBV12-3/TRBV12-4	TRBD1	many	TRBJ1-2	CASSWDRGKSGYTF
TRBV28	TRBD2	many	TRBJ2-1	CASSPNVLGGLAGVRSYNEQFF
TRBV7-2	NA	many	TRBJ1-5	CASSLADDQPQHF